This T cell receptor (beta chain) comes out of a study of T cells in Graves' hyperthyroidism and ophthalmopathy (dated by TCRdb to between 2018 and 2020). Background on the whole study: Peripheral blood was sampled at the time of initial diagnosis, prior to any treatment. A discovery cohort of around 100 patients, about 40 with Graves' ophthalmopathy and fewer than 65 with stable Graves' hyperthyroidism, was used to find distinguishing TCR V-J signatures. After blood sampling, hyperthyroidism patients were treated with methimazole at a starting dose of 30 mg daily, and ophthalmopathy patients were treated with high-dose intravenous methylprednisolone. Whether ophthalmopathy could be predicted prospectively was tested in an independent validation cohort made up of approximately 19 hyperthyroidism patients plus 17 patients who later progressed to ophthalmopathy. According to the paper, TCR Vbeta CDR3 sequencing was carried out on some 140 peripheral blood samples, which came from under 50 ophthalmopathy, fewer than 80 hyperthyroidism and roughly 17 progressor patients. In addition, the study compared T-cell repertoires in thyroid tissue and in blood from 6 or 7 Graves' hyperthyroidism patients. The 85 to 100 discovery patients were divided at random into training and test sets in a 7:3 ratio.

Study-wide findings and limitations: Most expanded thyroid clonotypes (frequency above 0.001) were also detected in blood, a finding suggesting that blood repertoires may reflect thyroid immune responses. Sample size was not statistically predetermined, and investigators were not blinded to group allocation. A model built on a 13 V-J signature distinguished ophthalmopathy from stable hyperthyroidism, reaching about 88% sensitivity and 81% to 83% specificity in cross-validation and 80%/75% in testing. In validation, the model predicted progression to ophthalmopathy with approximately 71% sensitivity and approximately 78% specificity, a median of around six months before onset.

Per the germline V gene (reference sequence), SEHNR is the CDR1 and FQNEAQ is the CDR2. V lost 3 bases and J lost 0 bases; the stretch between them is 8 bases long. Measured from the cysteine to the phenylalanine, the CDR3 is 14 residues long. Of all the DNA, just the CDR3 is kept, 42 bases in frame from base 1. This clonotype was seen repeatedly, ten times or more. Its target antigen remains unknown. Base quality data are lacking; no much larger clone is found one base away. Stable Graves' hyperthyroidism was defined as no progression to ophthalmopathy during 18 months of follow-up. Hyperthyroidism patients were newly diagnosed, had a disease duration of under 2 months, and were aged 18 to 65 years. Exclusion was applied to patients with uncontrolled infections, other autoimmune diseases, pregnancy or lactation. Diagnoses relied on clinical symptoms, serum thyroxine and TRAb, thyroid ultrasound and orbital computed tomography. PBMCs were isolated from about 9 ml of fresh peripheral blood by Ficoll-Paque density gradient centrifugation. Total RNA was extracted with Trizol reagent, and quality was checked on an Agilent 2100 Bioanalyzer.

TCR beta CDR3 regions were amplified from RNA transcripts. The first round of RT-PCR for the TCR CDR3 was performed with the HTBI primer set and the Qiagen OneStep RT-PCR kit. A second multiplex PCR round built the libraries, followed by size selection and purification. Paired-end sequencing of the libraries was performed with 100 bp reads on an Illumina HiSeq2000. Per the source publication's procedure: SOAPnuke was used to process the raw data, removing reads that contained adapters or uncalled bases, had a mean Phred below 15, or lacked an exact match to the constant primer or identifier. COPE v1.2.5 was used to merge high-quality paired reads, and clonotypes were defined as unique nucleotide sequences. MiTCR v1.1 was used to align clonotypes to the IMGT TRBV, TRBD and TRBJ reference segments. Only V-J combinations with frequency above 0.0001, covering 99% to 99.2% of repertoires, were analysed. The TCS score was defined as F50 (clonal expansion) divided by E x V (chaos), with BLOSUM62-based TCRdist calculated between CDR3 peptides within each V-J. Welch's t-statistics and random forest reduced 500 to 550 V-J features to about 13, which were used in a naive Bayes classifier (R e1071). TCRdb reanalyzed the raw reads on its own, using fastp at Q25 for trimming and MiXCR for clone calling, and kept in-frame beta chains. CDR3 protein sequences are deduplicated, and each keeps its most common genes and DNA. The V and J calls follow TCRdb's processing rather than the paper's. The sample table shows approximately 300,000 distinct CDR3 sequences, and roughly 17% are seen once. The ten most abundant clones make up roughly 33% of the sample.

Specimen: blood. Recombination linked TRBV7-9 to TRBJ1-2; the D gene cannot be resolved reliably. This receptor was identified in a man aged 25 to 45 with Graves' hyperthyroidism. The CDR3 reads CASSFDGPNYGYTF. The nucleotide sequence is TGTGCCAGCAGCTTCGACGGTCCTAACTATGGCTACACCTTC.